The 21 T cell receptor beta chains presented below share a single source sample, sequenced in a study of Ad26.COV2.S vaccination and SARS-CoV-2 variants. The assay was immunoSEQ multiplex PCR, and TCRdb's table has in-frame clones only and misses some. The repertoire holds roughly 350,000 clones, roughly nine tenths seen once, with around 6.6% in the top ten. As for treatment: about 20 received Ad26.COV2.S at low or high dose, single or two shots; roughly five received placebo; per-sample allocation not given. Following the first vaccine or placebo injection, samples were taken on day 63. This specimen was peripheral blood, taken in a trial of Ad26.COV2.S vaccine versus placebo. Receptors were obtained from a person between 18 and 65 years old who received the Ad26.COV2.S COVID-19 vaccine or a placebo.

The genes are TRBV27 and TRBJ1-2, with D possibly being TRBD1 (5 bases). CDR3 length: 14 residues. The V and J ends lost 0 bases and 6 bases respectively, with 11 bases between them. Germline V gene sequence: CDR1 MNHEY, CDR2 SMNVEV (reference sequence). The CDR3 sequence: CASSLSAGLDGYTF. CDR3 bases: TGTGCCAGCAGTTTATCGGCAGGGTTGGATGGCTACACCTTC.

The CDR3 nucleotides read TGTGCCAGCAGCTTAACGGGAACTCGTATCGCCGGGGAGCTGTTTTTT. It is translated as CASSLTGTRIAGELFF. J is TRBJ2-2 and V is TRBV7-6, with D possibly being TRBD2 (5 bases). Trimming pared 2 bases from V and 6 bases from J, leaving 16 bases between. This CDR3 has 16 amino acids. Germline V CDR1 and CDR2: SGHVS, FNYEAQ. Based on the CDR3 plus reference TRBV7-6 and TRBJ2-2, the full variable domain is GAGVSQSPRYKVTKRGQDVALRCDPISGHVSLYWYRQALGQGPEFLTYFNYEAQQDKSGLPNDRFSAERPEGSISTLTIQRTEQRDSAMYRCASSLTGTRIAGELFFGEGSRLTVL.

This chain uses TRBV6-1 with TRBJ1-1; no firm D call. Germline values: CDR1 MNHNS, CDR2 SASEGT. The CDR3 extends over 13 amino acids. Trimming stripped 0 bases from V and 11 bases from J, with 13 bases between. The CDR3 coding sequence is TGTGCCAGCAGTGAAGCGCGAGATACGTCCGCTTTCTTT. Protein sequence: CASSEARDTSAFF.

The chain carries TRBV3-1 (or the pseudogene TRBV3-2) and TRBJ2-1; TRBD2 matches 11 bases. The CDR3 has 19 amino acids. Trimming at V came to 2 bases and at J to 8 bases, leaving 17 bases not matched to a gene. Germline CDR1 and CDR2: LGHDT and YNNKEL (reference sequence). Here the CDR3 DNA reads TGTGCCAGCAGCCAACGTTTTTACGGGTTCCTAGCGGGAGGTCATGAGCAGTTCTTC. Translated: CASSQRFYGFLAGGHEQFF.

The CDR3 sequence is CASSIARQGPHQAFF. CDR3 DNA sequence: TGTGCCAGCAGCATAGCTCGACAGGGACCCCACCAAGCTTTCTTT. The rearrangement links TRBV28 to TRBJ1-1; 7 bases agree with TRBD1. CDR3 length equals 15 residues. The germline V gene encodes CDR1 MDHEN and CDR2 SYDVKM. V shed 6 bases and J 9 bases; nucleotides not matched to a gene: 16. Full variable domain (outside the CDR3, taken from reference TRBV28 and TRBJ1-1): DVKVTQSSRYLVKRTGEKVFLECVQDMDHENMFWYRQDPGLGLRLIYFSYDVKMKEKGDIPEGYSVSREKKERFSLILESASTNQTSMYLCASSIARQGPHQAFFGQGTRLTVV.

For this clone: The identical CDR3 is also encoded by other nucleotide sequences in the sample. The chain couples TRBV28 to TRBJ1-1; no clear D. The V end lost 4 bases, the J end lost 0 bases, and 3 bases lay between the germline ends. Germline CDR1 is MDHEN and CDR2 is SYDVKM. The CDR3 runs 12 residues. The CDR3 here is CASSSVNTEAFF. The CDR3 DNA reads TGTGCCAGCAGTTCCGTGAACACTGAAGCTTTCTTT.

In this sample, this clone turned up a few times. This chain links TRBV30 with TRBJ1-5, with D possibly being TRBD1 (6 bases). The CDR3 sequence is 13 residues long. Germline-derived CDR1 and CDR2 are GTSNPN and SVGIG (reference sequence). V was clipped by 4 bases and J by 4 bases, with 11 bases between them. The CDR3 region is CAWKGGQNQPQHF. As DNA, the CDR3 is TGTGCCTGGAAGGGGGGGCAAAATCAGCCCCAGCATTTT.

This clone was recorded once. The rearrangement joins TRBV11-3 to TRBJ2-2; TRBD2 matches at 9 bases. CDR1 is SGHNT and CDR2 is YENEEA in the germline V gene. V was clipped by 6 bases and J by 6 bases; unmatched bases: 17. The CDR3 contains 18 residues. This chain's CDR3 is CASSRSNRGLANAGELFF. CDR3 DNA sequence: TGTGCCAGCAGTCGCTCAAATCGGGGACTAGCTAATGCCGGGGAGCTGTTTTTT.

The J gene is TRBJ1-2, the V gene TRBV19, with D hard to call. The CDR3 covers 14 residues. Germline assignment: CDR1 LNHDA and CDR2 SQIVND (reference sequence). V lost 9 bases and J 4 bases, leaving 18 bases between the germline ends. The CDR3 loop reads CASSINSNFYGYTF. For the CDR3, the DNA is TGTGCCAGCTCTATCAACAGCAACTTCTATGGCTACACCTTC.

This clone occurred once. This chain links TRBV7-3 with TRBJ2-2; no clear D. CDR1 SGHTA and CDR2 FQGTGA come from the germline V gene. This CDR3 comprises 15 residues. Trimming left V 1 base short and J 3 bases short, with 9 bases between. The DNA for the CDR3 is TGTGCCAGCAGCTTAAACGGTCTGTACACCGGGGAGCTGTTTTTT. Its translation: CASSLNGLYTGELFF.

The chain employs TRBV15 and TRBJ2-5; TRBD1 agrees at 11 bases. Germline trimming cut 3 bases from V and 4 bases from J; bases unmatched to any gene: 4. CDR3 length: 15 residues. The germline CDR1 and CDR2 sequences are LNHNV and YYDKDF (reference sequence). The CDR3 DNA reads TGTGCCACCAGCAGGGAAGGACAGGGGGCAGAGACCCAGTACTTC. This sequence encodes CATSREGQGAETQYF.

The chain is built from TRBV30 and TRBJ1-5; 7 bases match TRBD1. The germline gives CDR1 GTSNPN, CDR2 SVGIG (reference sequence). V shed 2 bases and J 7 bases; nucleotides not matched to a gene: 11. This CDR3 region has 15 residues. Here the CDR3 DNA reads TGTGCCTGGAGTATAGGGGGCAGGGTAGGACAGCCCCAGCATTTT. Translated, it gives CAWSIGGRVGQPQHF.

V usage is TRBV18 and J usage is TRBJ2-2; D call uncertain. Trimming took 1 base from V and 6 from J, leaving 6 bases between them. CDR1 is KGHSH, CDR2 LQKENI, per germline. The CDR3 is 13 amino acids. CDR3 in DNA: TGTGCCAGCTCACCACAGGGTCCCGGGGAGCTGTTTTTT. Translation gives CASSPQGPGELFF.

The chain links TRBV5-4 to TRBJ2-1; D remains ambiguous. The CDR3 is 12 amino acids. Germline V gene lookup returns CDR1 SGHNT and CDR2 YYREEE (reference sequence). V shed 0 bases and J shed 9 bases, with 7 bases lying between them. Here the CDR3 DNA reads TGTGCCAGCAGCTTGGATGTGGGTGAGCAGTTCTTC. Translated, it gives CASSLDVGEQFF.

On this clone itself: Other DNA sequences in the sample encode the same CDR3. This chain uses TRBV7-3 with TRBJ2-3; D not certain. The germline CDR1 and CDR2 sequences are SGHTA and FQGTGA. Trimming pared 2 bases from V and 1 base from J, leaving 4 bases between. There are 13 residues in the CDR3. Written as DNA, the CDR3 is TGTGCCAGCAGCTTACTGGGCACAGATACGCAGTATTTT. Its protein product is CASSLLGTDTQYF.

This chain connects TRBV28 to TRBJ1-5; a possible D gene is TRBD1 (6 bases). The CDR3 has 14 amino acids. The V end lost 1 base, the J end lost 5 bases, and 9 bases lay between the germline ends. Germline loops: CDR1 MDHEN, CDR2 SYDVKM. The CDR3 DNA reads TGTGCCAGCAGTTTATCCGGGGGGCATCAGCCCCAGCATTTT. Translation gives CASSLSGGHQPQHF.

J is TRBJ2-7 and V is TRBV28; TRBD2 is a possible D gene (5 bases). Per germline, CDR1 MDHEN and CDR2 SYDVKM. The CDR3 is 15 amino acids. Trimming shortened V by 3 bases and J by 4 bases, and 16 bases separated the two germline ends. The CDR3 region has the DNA TGTGCCAGCAGTTTTCCGGGTGTAGCGCCGTACGAGCAGTACTTC. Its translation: CASSFPGVAPYEQYF. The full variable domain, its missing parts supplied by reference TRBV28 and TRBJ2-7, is DVKVTQSSRYLVKRTGEKVFLECVQDMDHENMFWYRQDPGLGLRLIYFSYDVKMKEKGDIPEGYSVSREKKERFSLILESASTNQTSMYLCASSFPGVAPYEQYFGPGTRLTVT.

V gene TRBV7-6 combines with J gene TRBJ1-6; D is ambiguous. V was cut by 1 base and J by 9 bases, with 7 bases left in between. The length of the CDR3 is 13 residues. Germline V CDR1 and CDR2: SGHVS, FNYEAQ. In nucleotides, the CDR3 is TGTGCCAGCAGCTTAGATAAAAGTTCACCCCTCCACTTT. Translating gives CASSLDKSSPLHF.

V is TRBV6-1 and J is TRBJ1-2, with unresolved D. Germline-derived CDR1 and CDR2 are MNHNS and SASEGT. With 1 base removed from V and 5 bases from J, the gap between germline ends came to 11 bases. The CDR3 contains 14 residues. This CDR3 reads CASSEGAGEYGYTF. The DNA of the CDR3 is TGTGCCAGCAGTGAAGGGGCCGGAGAGTATGGCTACACCTTC.

This CDR3 is CAWRSRAYGELFF. CDR3 bases: TGTGCCTGGCGATCCAGGGCCTACGGGGAGCTGTTTTTT. This chain joins TRBV30 and TRBJ2-2, with D perhaps matching TRBD1 (5 bases). V was trimmed by 5 bases and J by 7 bases, leaving 14 bases between them. This CDR3 region has 13 residues. Germline values: CDR1 GTSNPN, CDR2 SVGIG (reference sequence).

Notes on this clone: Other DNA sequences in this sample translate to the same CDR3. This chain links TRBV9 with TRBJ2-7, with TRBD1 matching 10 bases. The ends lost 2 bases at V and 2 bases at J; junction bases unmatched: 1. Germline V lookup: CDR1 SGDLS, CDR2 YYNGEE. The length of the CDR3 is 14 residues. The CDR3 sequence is CASSVGTGAYEQYF. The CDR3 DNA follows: TGTGCCAGCAGCGTCGGGACAGGGGCCTACGAGCAGTACTTC.